The present entry profiles one T cell receptor (beta chain) with its context. The target antigen is unknown. The CDR3 consists of 14 residues. Clones were read by immunoSEQ multiplex PCR, and TCRdb kept only the in-frame ones, dropping some. The repertoire has roughly 130,000 clones, about 90% of them found once; the top ten carry around a sixth. These data originate in a study of T cell responses to AZD1222 COVID-19 vaccine. Study observations and caveats: With two AZD1222 doses given, Spike-specific TCR breadth and depth both rose.

The sequence derives from an adult in good health. The starting material was peripheral blood, obtained on day 0 of MenACWY control vaccination. The rearrangement links TRBV21-1 to TRBJ1-5; the table names TRBD1, a call not compared with the DNA. TRBV21-1 has pseudogene status. This CDR3 reads CASSVVSRVEPQHF. The CDR3, as DNA: TGTGCCAGCAGCGTAGTGTCCAGGGTGGAGCCCCAGCATTTT.